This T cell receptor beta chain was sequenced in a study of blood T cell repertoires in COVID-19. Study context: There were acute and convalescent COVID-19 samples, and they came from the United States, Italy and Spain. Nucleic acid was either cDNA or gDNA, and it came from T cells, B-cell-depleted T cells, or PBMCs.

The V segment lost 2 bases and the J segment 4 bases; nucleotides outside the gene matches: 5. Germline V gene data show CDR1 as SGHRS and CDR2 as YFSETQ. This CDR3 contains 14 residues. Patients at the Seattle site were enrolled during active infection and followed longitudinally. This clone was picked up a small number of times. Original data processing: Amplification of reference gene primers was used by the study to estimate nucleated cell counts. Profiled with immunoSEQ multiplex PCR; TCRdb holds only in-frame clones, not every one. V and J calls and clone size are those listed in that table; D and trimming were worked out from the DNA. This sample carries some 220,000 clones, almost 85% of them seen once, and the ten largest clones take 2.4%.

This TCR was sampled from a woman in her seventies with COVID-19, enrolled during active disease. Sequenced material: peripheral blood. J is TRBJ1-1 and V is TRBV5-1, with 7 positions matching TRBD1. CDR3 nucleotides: TGCGCCAGCAGCTTAAGGCAGGGGGTCACTGAAGCTTTCTTT. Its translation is CASSLRQGVTEAFF.